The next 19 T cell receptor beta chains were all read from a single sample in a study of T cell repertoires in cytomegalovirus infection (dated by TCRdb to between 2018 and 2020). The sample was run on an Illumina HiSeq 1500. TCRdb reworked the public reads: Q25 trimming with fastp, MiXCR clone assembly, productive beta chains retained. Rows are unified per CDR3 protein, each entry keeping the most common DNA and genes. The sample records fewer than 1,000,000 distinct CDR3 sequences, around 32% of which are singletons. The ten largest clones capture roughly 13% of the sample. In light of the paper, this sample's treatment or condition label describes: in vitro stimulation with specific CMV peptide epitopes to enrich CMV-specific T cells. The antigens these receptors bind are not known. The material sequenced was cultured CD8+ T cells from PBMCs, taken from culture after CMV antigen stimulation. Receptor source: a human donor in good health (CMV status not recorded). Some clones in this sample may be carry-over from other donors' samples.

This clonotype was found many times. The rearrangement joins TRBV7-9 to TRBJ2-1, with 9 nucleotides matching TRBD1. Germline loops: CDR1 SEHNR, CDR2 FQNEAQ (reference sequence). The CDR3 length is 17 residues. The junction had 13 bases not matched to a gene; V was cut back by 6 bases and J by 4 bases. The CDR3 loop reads CASSPNLGTGSYNEQFF. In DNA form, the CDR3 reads TGTGCCAGCAGTCCTAATCTAGGGACAGGGTCATACAATGAGCAGTTCTTC.

Here the CDR3 reads CASSSFATGAEQYV. CDR3 DNA sequence: TGTGCCAGCAGCTCTTTCGCGACAGGGGCCGAGCAGTACGTC. V and J are TRBV5-4 and TRBJ2-7; 8 nucleotides line up with TRBD1. The trim removed 3 bases at V and 6 bases at J, leaving 8 bases unmatched. In germline, CDR1 is SGHNT, CDR2 YYREEE (reference sequence). The CDR3 runs to 14 residues.

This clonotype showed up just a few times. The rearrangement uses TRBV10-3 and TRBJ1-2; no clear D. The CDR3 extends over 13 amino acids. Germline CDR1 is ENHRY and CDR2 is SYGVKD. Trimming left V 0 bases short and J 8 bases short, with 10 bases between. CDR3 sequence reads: CAISESKKGGYTF. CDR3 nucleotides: TGTGCCATCAGTGAGTCGAAAAAGGGCGGCTACACCTTC.

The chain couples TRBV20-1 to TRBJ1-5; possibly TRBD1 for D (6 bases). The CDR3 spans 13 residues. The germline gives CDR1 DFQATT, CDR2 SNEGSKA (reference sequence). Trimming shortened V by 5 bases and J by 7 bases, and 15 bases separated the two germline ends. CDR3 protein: CSAFLGGAQPQHF. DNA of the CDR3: TGCAGTGCTTTTCTCGGGGGGGCCCAGCCCCAGCATTTT.

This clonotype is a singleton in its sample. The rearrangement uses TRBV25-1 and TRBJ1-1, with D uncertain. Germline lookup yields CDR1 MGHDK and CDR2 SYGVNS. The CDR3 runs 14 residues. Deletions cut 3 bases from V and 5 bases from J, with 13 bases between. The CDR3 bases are TGTGCCAGCAGTGATCCAGGATCTAATACTGAAGCTTTCTTT. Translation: CASSDPGSNTEAFF.

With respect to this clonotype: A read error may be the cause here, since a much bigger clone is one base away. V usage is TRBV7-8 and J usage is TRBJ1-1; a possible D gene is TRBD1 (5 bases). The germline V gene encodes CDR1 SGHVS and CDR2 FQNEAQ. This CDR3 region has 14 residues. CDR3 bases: TGTGCCAACAGCCAAGGGGCGTGGAACACTGAAGCTTTCTTT. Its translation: CANSQGAWNTEAFF.

The CDR3 sequence is CASSQQKPTYEQYF. The CDR3 region has the DNA TGTGCCAGCAGCCAACAGAAACCTACTTACGAGCAGTACTTC. The chain has TRBV4-2 and TRBJ2-7, with D hard to call. Germline assignment: CDR1 LGHNA and CDR2 YNFKEQ. The V and J ends lost 2 bases and 4 bases respectively, with 12 bases between them. The CDR3 extends over 14 amino acids.

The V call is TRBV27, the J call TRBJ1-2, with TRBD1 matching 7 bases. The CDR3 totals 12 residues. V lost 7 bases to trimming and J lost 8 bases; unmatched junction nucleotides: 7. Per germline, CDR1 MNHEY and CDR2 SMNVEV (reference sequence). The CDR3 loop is CASKTGRWGYTF. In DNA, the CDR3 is TGTGCCAGCAAGACAGGGCGGTGGGGCTACACCTTC.

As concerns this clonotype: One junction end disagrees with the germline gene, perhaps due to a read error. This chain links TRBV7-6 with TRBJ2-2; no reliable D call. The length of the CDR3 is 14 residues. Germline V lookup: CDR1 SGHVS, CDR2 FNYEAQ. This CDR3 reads CANSLASPTGELFF. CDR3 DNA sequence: TGTGCCAACAGCTTAGCTAGTCCCACCGGGGAGCTGTTTTTT.

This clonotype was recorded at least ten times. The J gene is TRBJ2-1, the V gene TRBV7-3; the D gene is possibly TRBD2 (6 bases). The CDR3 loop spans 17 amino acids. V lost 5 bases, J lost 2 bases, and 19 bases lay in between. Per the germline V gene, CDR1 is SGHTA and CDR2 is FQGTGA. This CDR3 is CASSLRAGTDPYNEQFF. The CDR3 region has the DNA TGTGCCAGCAGCCTACGGGCCGGGACTGACCCCTACAATGAGCAGTTCTTC.

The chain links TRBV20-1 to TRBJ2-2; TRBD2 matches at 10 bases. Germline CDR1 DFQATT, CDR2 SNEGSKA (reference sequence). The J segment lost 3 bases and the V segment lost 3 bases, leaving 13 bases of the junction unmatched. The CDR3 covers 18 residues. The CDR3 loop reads CSARFRGAGGFDTGELFF. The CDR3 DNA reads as TGCAGTGCTAGGTTTCGCGGAGCGGGGGGGTTCGACACCGGGGAGCTGTTTTTT.

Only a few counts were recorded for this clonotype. Here the CDR3 DNA reads TGTGCCAGCAGCTTAGACGGTCGGGGATCCGATGGCTACACCTTC. Translated: CASSLDGRGSDGYTF. This chain connects TRBV7-6 to TRBJ1-2, with D unclear. CDR1 and CDR2 (germline): SGHVS, FNYEAQ. CDR3 size: 15 residues. V was cut by 1 base and J by 6 bases, with 15 bases left in between.

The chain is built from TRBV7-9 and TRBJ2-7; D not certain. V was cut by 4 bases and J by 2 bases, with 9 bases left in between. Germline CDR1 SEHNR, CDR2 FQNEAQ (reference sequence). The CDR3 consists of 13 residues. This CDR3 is CASSSAKTYEQYF. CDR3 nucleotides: TGTGCCAGCAGCTCCGCGAAGACCTACGAGCAGTACTTC.

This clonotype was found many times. CDR3 sequence (DNA): TGTGCCAGCAGCCCTCGGAAGGGGTCTGATACGCAGTATTTT. This sequence encodes CASSPRKGSDTQYF. V gene TRBV7-6 combines with J gene TRBJ2-3, with D tentatively TRBD1 (5 bases). The CDR3 sequence is 14 residues long. V was cut by 5 bases and J by 6 bases, with 15 bases left in between. CDR1 is SGHVS and CDR2 is FNYEAQ in the germline V gene.

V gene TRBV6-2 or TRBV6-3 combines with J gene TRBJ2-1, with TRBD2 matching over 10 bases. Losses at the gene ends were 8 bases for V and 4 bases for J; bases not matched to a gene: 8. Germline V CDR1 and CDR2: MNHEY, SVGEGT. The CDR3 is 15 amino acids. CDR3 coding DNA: TGTGCCAGCCAGTTACAAGCGGGGGGGTACAATGAGCAGTTCTTC. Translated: CASQLQAGGYNEQFF.

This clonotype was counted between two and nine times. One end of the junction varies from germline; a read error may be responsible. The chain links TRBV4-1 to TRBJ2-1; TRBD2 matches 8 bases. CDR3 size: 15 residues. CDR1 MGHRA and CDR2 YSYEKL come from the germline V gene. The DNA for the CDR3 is TGTGCCAGCAGCCAAGAGTTCGGGGGGGTCAATGAGCAGTTCTTC. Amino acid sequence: CASSQEFGGVNEQFF.

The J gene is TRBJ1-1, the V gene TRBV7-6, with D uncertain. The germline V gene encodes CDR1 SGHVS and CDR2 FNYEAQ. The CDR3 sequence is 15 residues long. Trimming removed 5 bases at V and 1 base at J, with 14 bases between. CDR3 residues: CASSPPPVGNTEAFF. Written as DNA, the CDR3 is TGTGCCAGCAGCCCTCCCCCGGTCGGGAACACTGAAGCTTTCTTT.

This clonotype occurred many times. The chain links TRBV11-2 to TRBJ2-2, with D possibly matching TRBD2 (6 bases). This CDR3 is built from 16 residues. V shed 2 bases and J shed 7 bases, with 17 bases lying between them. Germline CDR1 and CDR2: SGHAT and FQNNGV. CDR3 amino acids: CASSLRGTSGIGELFF. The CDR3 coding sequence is TGTGCCAGCAGCTTACGCGGGACCAGCGGAATCGGGGAGCTGTTTTTT.

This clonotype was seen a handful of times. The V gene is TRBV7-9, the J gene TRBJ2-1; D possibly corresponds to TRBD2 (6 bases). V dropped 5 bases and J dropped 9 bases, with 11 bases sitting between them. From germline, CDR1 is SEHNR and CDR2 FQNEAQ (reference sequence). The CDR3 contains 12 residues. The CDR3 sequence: CASSRGNSEQFF. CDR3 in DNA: TGTGCCAGCAGCCGGGGGAACAGTGAGCAGTTCTTC.